A selection of T cell receptor beta chains follows, all from one sample in a study of shared clonotypes between healthy human individuals. The method was immunoSEQ multiplex PCR; TCRdb's version includes in-frame clones alone and lacks a portion of them. The table shows about 2 million clones, with around 95% occurring only once. Sequencing was performed on naive CD4+ T cells sorted from blood. Receptors originate from a man younger than 35 in good health. CDR3s include the opening cysteine and the closing phenylalanine or tryptophan.

j_gene: TRBJ2-4
v_gene: TRBV7-2
CDR3aa: CASSSPGTSGRAAYF

j_gene: TRBJ1-6
v_gene: TRBV30
CDR3aa: CASDANYNSPLHF

j_gene: TRBJ2-1
v_gene: TRBV7-9
CDR3aa: CASSLDRLAGDNEQFF

j_gene: TRBJ1-2
v_gene: TRBV28
CDR3aa: CASSLEVRGYTF

j_gene: TRBJ2-2
v_gene: TRBV5-1
CDR3aa: CASSPGGVDTGELFF

j_gene: TRBJ1-4
v_gene: TRBV4-1
CDR3aa: CASSLPGRGNEKLFF

j_gene: TRBJ2-7
v_gene: TRBV30
CDR3aa: CAWSTGTGRYEQYF

j_gene: TRBJ1-1
v_gene: TRBV6-5
CDR3aa: CASSFRTGLNTEAFF

j_gene: TRBJ2-5
v_gene: TRBV7-7
CDR3aa: CASSATGGYGETQYF

j_gene: TRBJ2-1
v_gene: TRBV9
CDR3aa: CASSVGTRGDEQFF

j_gene: TRBJ2-3
v_gene: TRBV11-3
CDR3aa: CASSLGAGHTDTQYF

j_gene: TRBJ1-4
v_gene: TRBV4-3
CDR3aa: CASSQEHGSPAGQEKLFF

j_gene: TRBJ2-1
v_gene: TRBV2
CDR3aa: CASSETSGPNEQFF

j_gene: TRBJ2-2
v_gene: TRBV4-1
CDR3aa: CASSPYIGGVANTGELFF

j_gene: TRBJ1-1
v_gene: TRBV4-3
CDR3aa: CASSPGVAGVAFF

j_gene: TRBJ2-3
v_gene: TRBV5-3
CDR3aa: CARSWTLYLRGTDTQYF

j_gene: TRBJ1-2
v_gene: TRBV27
CDR3aa: CASSFRDGRGYTF

j_gene: TRBJ1-6
v_gene: TRBV5-6
CDR3aa: CASSSTGGGGSPLHF

j_gene: TRBJ2-7
v_gene: TRBV28
CDR3aa: CASSRAGYEQYF

j_gene: TRBJ2-5
v_gene: TRBV5-1
CDR3aa: CASSFTGVGSQETQYF

j_gene: TRBJ1-2
v_gene: TRBV6-1
CDR3aa: CASSERGAPYGYTF

j_gene: TRBJ1-4
v_gene: TRBV4-1
CDR3aa: CASRSQGTTNEKLFF